This TCR beta chain was captured by sequencing in a study of cytomegalovirus exposure and HLA in healthy donors. Looking at the study overall: An early data release held tens of millions of unique TCRs from HLA-typed donors.

Findings and caveats of the study: A later analysis, which compared TCR beta chains of equal frequency, found the HLA-associated ones more clonally expanded.

This CDR3 has 14 amino acids. V lost 3 bases and J lost 3, with 9 bases in between. Germline loops: CDR1 KGHSH, CDR2 LQKENI. The PCR had 60 Vbeta and 13 Jbeta primers. Study processing details: Around 83 million unique TCR beta chains, roughly 11 million shared, were counted in a later analysis. Using immunoSEQ multiplex PCR, the repertoire was profiled, and TCRdb retains in-frame clones only, with some absent. V and J calls and clone size come straight from that table; D and trimming were deduced from the DNA. The sample consists of 150,000 or so clones, roughly four fifths of them appearing once. Participants comprised healthy donors of bone marrow. On this clone itself: Its antigen is still unknown. The same CDR3 also results from other DNA sequences found in this sample.

This chain connects TRBV18 to TRBJ1-5; a weak D match, TRBD1 (5 bases). The sequence was collected from a male donor in good health and CMV-seropositive. The sample comprised PBMCs. The CDR3 is CASSPGGLNQPQHF. The CDR3 DNA sequence: TGTGCCAGCTCACCGGGGGGTCTCAATCAGCCCCAGCATTTT.